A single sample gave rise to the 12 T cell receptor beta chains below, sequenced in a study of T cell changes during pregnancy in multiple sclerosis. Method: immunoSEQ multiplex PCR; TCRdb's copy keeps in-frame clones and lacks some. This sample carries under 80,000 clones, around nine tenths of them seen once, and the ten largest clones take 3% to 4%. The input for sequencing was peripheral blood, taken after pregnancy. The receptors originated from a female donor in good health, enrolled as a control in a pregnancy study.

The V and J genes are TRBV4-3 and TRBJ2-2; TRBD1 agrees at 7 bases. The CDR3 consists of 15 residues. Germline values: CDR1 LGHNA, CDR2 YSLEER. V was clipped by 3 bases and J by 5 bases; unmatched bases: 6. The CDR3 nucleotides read TGCGCCAGCAGCCACTCAGGGGGTAAAACCGGGGAGCTGTTTTTT. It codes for CASSHSGGKTGELFF.

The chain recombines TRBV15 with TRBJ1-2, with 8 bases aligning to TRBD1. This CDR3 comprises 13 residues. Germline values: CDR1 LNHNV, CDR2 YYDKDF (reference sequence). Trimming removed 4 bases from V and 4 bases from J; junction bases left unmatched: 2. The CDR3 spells CATSTGTGYGYTF. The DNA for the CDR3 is TGTGCCACCAGCACTGGGACAGGCTATGGCTACACCTTC.

In DNA, the CDR3 is TGTGCCACCAGCAGGGGCATTGAACAGCCCCAGCATTTT. As protein: CATSRGIEQPQHF. V is TRBV15 and J is TRBJ1-5; no clear D gene. Germline CDR1 is LNHNV and CDR2 is YYDKDF (reference sequence). V lost 3 bases to trimming and J lost 7 bases, with 10 bases between them. CDR3 size: 13 residues.

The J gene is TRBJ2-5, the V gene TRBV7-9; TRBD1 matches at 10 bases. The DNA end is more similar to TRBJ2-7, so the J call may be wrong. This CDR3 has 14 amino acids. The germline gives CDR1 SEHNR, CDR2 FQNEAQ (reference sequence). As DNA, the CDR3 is TGTGCCAGCACCGGGGACAGGGGATCCTACGAGCAGTACTTC. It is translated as CASTGDRGSYEQYF.

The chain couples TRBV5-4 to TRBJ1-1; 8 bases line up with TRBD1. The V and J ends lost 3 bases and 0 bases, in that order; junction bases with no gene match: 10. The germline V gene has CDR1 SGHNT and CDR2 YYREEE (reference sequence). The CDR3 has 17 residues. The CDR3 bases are TGTGCCAGCAGCTCAGGACAGGGATTCGTCATGAACACTGAAGCTTTCTTT. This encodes CASSSGQGFVMNTEAFF. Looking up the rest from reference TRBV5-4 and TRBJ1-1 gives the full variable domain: ETGVTQSPTHLIKTRGQQVTLRCSSQSGHNTVSWYQQALGQGPQFIFQYYREEENGRGNFPPRFSGLQFPNYSSELNVNALELDDSALYLCASSSGQGFVMNTEAFFGQGTRLTVV.

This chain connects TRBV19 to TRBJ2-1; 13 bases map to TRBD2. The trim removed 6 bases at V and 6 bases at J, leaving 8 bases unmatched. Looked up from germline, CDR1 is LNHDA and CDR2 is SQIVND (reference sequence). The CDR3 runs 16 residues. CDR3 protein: CASRYELAGGPNEQFF. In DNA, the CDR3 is TGTGCCAGTAGGTATGAACTAGCGGGAGGGCCCAATGAGCAGTTCTTC.

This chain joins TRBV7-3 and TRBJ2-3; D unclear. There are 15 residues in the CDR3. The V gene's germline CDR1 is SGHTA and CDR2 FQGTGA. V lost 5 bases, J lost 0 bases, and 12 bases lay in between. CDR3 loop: CASSPSLSSTDTQYF. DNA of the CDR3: TGTGCCAGCAGCCCAAGCCTCTCCAGCACAGATACGCAGTATTTT.

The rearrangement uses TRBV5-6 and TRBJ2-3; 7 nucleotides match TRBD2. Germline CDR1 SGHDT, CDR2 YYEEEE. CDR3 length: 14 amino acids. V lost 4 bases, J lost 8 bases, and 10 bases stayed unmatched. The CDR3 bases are TGTGCCAGCAGCGTAGGCGGGAGTTGGGCTACGCAGTATTTT. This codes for CASSVGGSWATQYF.

CDR3 sequence reads: CASSLSSRTGRHYGYTF. The CDR3 DNA reads as TGCGCCAGCAGCTTGTCTTCCCGGACAGGGCGACACTATGGCTACACCTTC. The chain uses TRBV5-1 and TRBJ1-2; 8 nucleotides line up with TRBD1. The CDR3 consists of 17 residues. Looked up from germline, CDR1 is SGHRS and CDR2 is YFSETQ. Trimming cost V 1 base and J 3 bases; bases outside gene matches: 11.

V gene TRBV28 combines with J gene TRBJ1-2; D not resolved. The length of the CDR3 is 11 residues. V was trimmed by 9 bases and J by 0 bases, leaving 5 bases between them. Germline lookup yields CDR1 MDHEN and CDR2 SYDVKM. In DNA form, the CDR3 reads TGTGCCAGTTTCTCTAACTATGGCTACACCTTC. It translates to CASFSNYGYTF.

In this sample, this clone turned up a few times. The CDR3 bases are TGTGCCAGCAGTGAACAGGGGGCAGGTGAAGCTTTCTTT. Its protein is CASSEQGAGEAFF. This chain connects TRBV25-1 to TRBJ1-1, with 8 nucleotides matching TRBD1. J lost 7 bases, V lost 2 bases, and 3 bases had no gene match. This CDR3 is built from 13 residues. Per germline, CDR1 MGHDK and CDR2 SYGVNS.

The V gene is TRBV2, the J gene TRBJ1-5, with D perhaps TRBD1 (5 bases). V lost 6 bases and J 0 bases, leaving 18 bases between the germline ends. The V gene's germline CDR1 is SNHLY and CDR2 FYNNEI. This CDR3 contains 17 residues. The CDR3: CASSVQVGPDSNQPQHF. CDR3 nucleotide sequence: TGTGCCAGCAGCGTACAGGTGGGCCCTGATAGCAATCAGCCCCAGCATTTT.